A single sample gave rise to the 18 T cell receptor beta chains below, sequenced in a study of persistence of HIV-infected CD4 T cells. These TCRs are of unknown antigen specificity. Overlapping HIV-1 Gag 15-mer peptides at roughly 1 ug per peptide per mL were used. CD40L/CD69 double-negative CD45RO-high memory CD4+ T cells were collected. This was the immunoSEQ version 4 assay in survey mode. Only in-frame clones appear in the TCRdb table, and some are missing; sequencing was by immunoSEQ multiplex PCR. The sample records about 36,000 clones, approximately 81% being singletons. Sample: cultured CD4+ T cells from PBMCs, taken from a patient who received antiretroviral therapy. The source of these receptors is an adult with HIV. The donor label of this sample is uncertain.

CDR3 DNA: TGTGCCAGCAGCAACCGAGCGGGGGGCAGGAACAATGAGCAGTTCTTC. It is translated as CASSNRAGGRNNEQFF. The chain combines TRBV5-4 with TRBJ2-1; 9 positions agree with TRBD2. This CDR3 is 16 amino acids long. The junction had 10 bases not matched to a gene; V was cut back by 4 bases and J by 5 bases. CDR1 and CDR2 from the germline V gene are SGHNT and YYREEE (reference sequence).

V gene TRBV19 combines with J gene TRBJ1-4, with D perhaps TRBD1 (5 bases). The germline V and J ends were trimmed by 10 bases and 7 bases, with 10 bases remaining between them. Per the germline V gene, CDR1 is LNHDA and CDR2 is SQIVND (reference sequence). There are 11 residues in the CDR3. CDR3 in amino acids: CATGRGEKLFF. DNA of the CDR3: TGTGCCACCGGAAGGGGTGAAAAACTGTTTTTT.

The rearrangement uses TRBV14 and TRBJ2-5, with TRBD2 matching 15 bases. The germline CDR1 and CDR2 sequences are SGHDN and FVKESK. This CDR3 has 16 residues. The junction had 3 bases not matched to a gene; V was cut back by 4 bases and J by 3 bases. CDR3 residues: CASSRGLAGGKETQYF. Here the CDR3 DNA reads TGTGCCAGCAGCCGGGGACTAGCGGGGGGAAAAGAGACCCAGTACTTC.

V is TRBV19 and J is TRBJ1-2; no firm D call. Germline V gene lookup returns CDR1 LNHDA and CDR2 SQIVND (reference sequence). This CDR3 comprises 13 residues. V was clipped by 4 bases and J by 0 bases, with 6 bases between them. CDR3 nucleotides: TGTGCCAGTAGTACGAACTCTAACTATGGCTACACCTTC. Translation gives CASSTNSNYGYTF.

This sequence joins TRBV12-3 or TRBV12-4 and TRBJ1-1; D is unresolved. The CDR3 spans 13 residues. The V gene lost 1 base and the J gene lost 1 base, with 4 bases spanning the gap. The CDR3 reads CASSLDSNTEAFF. CDR3 DNA sequence: TGTGCCAGCAGTTTAGACTCGAACACTGAAGCTTTCTTT.

This clone appeared a single time. V and J are TRBV10-1 and TRBJ1-1; D is unresolved. The CDR3 length is 12 residues. Trimming left V 2 bases short and J 5 bases short, with 6 bases between. CDR1 is WNHNN, CDR2 SYGVQD, per germline (reference sequence). DNA for the CDR3: TGCGCCAGCAGTGAGGGGGAGACTGAAGCTTTCTTT. It yields the protein CASSEGETEAFF.

The rearrangement uses TRBV12-3 or TRBV12-4 and TRBJ1-6; a possible D gene is TRBD1 (6 bases). V was pared by 2 bases and J by 15 bases, with 11 bases between. This CDR3 has 12 amino acids. This chain's CDR3 is CASSLQQGRLHF. The CDR3 DNA sequence: TGTGCCAGCAGTTTACAACAGGGTCGCCTCCACTTT.

The rearrangement links TRBV10-1 to TRBJ2-7, with 8 nucleotides matching TRBD1. The germline V gene encodes CDR1 WNHNN and CDR2 SYGVQD (reference sequence). The length of the CDR3 is 13 residues. The J segment lost 6 bases and the V segment lost 5 bases, leaving 6 bases of the junction unmatched. The CDR3 spells CASSWTGRGEQYF. The CDR3 bases are TGCGCCAGCAGTTGGACAGGGCGGGGCGAGCAGTACTTC.

The sample holds a few counts of this clone. V and J are TRBV7-2 and TRBJ1-2, with TRBD1 identical over 7 bases. The CDR3 is 13 amino acids. The V segment lost 4 bases and the J segment 8 bases; nucleotides outside the gene matches: 7. Per the germline V gene, CDR1 is SGHTA and CDR2 is FQGNSA. The CDR3 DNA follows: TGTGCCAGCAGCTGGCGAGGGGGCGAAGGCTACACCTTC. Translation gives CASSWRGGEGYTF.

This clone has a handful of counts. This chain links TRBV28 with TRBJ2-3; TRBD2 matches at 9 bases. The CDR3 spans 13 residues. Germline CDR1 and CDR2: MDHEN and SYDVKM. The trim removed 6 bases at V and 6 bases at J, leaving 4 bases unmatched. Here the CDR3 reads CASSPAGGDTQYF. The DNA for the CDR3 is TGTGCCAGCAGCCCAGCGGGGGGCGATACGCAGTATTTT.

The CDR3 region is CAIRSQGANGGYTF. The CDR3 DNA reads TGTGCCATCAGATCACAGGGGGCTAACGGTGGCTACACCTTC. The rearrangement links TRBV10-3 to TRBJ1-2; TRBD1 matches at 9 bases. V lost 6 bases to trimming and J lost 7 bases; unmatched junction nucleotides: 9. This CDR3 contains 14 residues. In germline, CDR1 is ENHRY, CDR2 SYGVKD.

This clone was recorded once. The chain is built from TRBV2 and TRBJ1-5; no clear D. This CDR3 is built from 14 residues. Per the germline V gene, CDR1 is SNHLY and CDR2 is FYNNEI. The V end was cut by 6 bases, the J end by 0 bases, with 9 bases between. The CDR3 nucleotides are TGTGCCAGCAGCGGCGGGAATAGCAATCAGCCCCAGCATTTT. Residues: CASSGGNSNQPQHF.

This chain joins TRBV2 and TRBJ1-5; D remains ambiguous. Germline assignment: CDR1 SNHLY and CDR2 FYNNEI. This CDR3 has 14 residues. V lost 5 bases to trimming and J lost 0 bases, with 8 bases between them. As DNA, the CDR3 is TGTGCCAGCAGTTCGGGGATTAGCAATCAGCCCCAGCATTTT. Translation: CASSSGISNQPQHF. The full variable domain, completed using reference TRBV2 and TRBJ1-5, is EPEVTQTPSHQVTQMGQEVILRCVPISNHLYFYWYRQILGQKVEFLVSFYNNEISEKSEIFDDQFSVERPDGSNFTLKIRSTKLEDSAMYFCASSSGISNQPQHFGDGTRLSIL.

V gene TRBV29-1 combines with J gene TRBJ1-2; possibly TRBD1 for D (6 bases). The CDR3 totals 12 residues. CDR1 and CDR2 from the germline V gene are SQVTM and ANQGSEA. V lost 6 bases, J lost 3 bases, and 11 bases lay in between. For the CDR3, the DNA is TGCAGCGTCCACAGGGATGACTATGGCTACACCTTC. This translates into CSVHRDDYGYTF.

This chain connects TRBV6-5 to TRBJ1-2; 7 bases map to TRBD1. Germline loops: CDR1 MNHEY, CDR2 SVGAGI. The CDR3 contains 14 residues. V trimming: 3 bases; J trimming: 2 bases; junction bases outside the gene matches: 3. The CDR3 region has the DNA TGTGCCAGCAGTTATCAGGACAGGAACTATGGCTACACCTTC. Translated, it gives CASSYQDRNYGYTF.

The V gene is TRBV2, the J gene TRBJ2-6, with 7 bases that match TRBD1. J lost 4 bases, V lost 6 bases, and 6 bases had no gene match. There are 15 residues in the CDR3. Germline V CDR1 and CDR2: SNHLY, FYNNEI. Here the CDR3 reads CASSGTGVGANVLTF. The DNA for the CDR3 is TGTGCCAGCAGCGGTACAGGGGTCGGGGCCAACGTCCTGACTTTC.

In its sample, this clone was seen a few times. The rearrangement joins TRBV28 to TRBJ1-1; no firm D call. V was pared by 3 bases and J by 6 bases, with 8 bases between. There are 12 residues in the CDR3. Germline lookup yields CDR1 MDHEN and CDR2 SYDVKM. The CDR3 reads CASSLEVAEAFF. CDR3 DNA sequence: TGTGCCAGCAGTTTGGAGGTGGCTGAAGCTTTCTTT.

This chain links TRBV19 with TRBJ2-3; D may be TRBD2 (7 bases). This CDR3 is 15 amino acids long. Germline V CDR1 and CDR2: LNHDA, SQIVND (reference sequence). V lost 4 bases and J 2 bases, leaving 13 bases between the germline ends. The CDR3 loop is CASSTRGGVTDTQYF. The CDR3, as DNA: TGTGCCAGTAGTACTAGAGGGGGGGTCACAGATACGCAGTATTTT.